These T cell receptor beta chains were read from a single sample in a study of T cell repertoires in cytomegalovirus infection. Via MiXCR, TCRdb re-called the reads, giving one row per CDR3 protein. This table holds about 180,000 distinct CDR3 sequences, roughly a sixth found once. Sequences were obtained from CD8+ T cells from PBMCs. These receptors originate from a human donor in good health (CMV status not recorded). Some clones in this sample may be carry-over from other donors' samples. CDR3s include the opening cysteine and the closing phenylalanine or tryptophan. The size entry is marked missing in some rows and otherwise reads once, few, many or a size class.

>-|TRBV7-2|TRBJ2-1
CASRAGTFYNEQFF
>few|TRBV6-6|TRBJ1-4
CATSNRATNEKLFF
>-|TRBV4-3|TRBJ2-2
CASSQAYQDTGELFF
>-|TRBV4-1|TRBJ2-1
CASSQETGYNEQFF
>-|TRBV4-3|TRBJ2-1
CASSQAAGGLYEQFF
>-|TRBV7-2|TRBJ1-1
CASSPITMRRDTEAFF
>-|TRBV6-2/TRBV6-3|TRBJ2-1
CASSWGREQFF
>-|TRBV11-3|TRBJ2-5
CASSFSGDYQETQYF
>-|TRBV28|TRBJ2-7
CASSFGRSSYEQYF
>-|TRBV7-2|TRBJ2-1
CASSLVRGLASPEFF
>-|TRBV29-1|TRBJ2-7
CSVESPTALSYEQYF
>-|TRBV7-9|TRBJ2-5
CASSLIGETQYF
>few|TRBV12-3/TRBV12-4|TRBJ2-2
CASSLAPWGDAGELFF
>few|TRBV11-2|TRBJ2-1
CASSLIDSSNEQFF
>-|TRBV28|TRBJ1-1
CASSPTPDRTEAFF
>-|TRBV7-2|TRBJ2-3
CASSLWGPLSTDTQYF
>-|TRBV19|TRBJ2-1
CASSMQDGNEQFF
>few|TRBV11-2|TRBJ2-1
CASSLPTYNEQFF
>few|TRBV7-6|TRBJ2-2
CASSSQGPGELFF
>many|TRBV2|TRBJ2-1
CASSQGQTVSGNEQFF
>few|TRBV7-6|TRBJ1-1
CASSFNRDRGMNTEAFF
>few|TRBV10-2|TRBJ1-2
CASSEAGPSYGYTF
>-|TRBV7-2|TRBJ2-7
CASSPRSGVAAYEQYF
>-|TRBV28|TRBJ2-2
CASSFSPGGPGELFF
>few|TRBV11-1|TRBJ2-3
CASSLPTLGWDTQYF
>-|TRBV7-2|TRBJ1-2
CASSLGLVYGYTF
>few|TRBV20-1|TRBJ2-1
CSARDFGGTYNEQFF
>-|TRBV18|TRBJ1-2
CASSSGLPPGNYGYTF
>-|TRBV7-2|TRBJ1-5
CASSLAGRGQPQHF
>few|TRBV7-2|TRBJ1-3
CASSLAAVSGNTIYF
>many|TRBV7-2|TRBJ1-1
CASSHRGSAEAFF
>few|TRBV4-1|TRBJ2-5
CASSQDGKGPRETQYF
>few|TRBV6-2/TRBV6-3|TRBJ2-1
CASRSSGGADNEQFF
>few|TRBV2|TRBJ2-1
CASTPGLADNEQFF
>few|TRBV28|TRBJ1-5
CASSSDRRSNQPQHF
>-|TRBV6-1|TRBJ1-1
CASTRGIENTEAFF
>-|TRBV7-9|TRBJ1-2
CASSSSGDRGYTF
>few|TRBV12-3/TRBV12-4|TRBJ1-4
CASSPGQLNEKLFF
>few|TRBV7-8|TRBJ2-7
CASSLALSGGTEQYF
>-|TRBV28|TRBJ1-1
CATKRDTEAFF
>-|TRBV4-3|TRBJ2-1
CASSQERAYNEQFF
>few|TRBV7-9|TRBJ1-5
CASSWPDRDQPQHF
>few|TRBV12-3/TRBV12-4|TRBJ2-7
CASSFGRAYEQYF
>-|TRBV7-2|TRBJ2-2
CASSSPPSVPGELFF
>-|TRBV7-3|TRBJ1-2
CASSPGGSEYYGYTF
>few|TRBV12-3/TRBV12-4|TRBJ1-2
CASTQGQPNYGYTF
>-|TRBV27|TRBJ2-7
CASRAGGGDEQYF
>-|TRBV29-1|TRBJ2-3
CSVEDQERGAGTDTQYF
>-|TRBV19|TRBJ1-5
CASSIVLAGWDNQPQHF
>many|TRBV28|TRBJ1-6
CASSSRDSHSPLHF
>-|TRBV12-3/TRBV12-4|TRBJ2-5
CASSSTSGDKETQYF
>many|TRBV7-2|TRBJ1-1
CASSLVVNTEAFF
>-|TRBV12-3/TRBV12-4|TRBJ2-5
CASSPPPQGGTQYF
>-|TRBV28|TRBJ2-7
CASRNSGGAYEQYF
>few|TRBV12-3/TRBV12-4|TRBJ2-7
CASSPDTYEQYF
>few|TRBV7-8|TRBJ2-3
CASSLEGPGVTDTQYF